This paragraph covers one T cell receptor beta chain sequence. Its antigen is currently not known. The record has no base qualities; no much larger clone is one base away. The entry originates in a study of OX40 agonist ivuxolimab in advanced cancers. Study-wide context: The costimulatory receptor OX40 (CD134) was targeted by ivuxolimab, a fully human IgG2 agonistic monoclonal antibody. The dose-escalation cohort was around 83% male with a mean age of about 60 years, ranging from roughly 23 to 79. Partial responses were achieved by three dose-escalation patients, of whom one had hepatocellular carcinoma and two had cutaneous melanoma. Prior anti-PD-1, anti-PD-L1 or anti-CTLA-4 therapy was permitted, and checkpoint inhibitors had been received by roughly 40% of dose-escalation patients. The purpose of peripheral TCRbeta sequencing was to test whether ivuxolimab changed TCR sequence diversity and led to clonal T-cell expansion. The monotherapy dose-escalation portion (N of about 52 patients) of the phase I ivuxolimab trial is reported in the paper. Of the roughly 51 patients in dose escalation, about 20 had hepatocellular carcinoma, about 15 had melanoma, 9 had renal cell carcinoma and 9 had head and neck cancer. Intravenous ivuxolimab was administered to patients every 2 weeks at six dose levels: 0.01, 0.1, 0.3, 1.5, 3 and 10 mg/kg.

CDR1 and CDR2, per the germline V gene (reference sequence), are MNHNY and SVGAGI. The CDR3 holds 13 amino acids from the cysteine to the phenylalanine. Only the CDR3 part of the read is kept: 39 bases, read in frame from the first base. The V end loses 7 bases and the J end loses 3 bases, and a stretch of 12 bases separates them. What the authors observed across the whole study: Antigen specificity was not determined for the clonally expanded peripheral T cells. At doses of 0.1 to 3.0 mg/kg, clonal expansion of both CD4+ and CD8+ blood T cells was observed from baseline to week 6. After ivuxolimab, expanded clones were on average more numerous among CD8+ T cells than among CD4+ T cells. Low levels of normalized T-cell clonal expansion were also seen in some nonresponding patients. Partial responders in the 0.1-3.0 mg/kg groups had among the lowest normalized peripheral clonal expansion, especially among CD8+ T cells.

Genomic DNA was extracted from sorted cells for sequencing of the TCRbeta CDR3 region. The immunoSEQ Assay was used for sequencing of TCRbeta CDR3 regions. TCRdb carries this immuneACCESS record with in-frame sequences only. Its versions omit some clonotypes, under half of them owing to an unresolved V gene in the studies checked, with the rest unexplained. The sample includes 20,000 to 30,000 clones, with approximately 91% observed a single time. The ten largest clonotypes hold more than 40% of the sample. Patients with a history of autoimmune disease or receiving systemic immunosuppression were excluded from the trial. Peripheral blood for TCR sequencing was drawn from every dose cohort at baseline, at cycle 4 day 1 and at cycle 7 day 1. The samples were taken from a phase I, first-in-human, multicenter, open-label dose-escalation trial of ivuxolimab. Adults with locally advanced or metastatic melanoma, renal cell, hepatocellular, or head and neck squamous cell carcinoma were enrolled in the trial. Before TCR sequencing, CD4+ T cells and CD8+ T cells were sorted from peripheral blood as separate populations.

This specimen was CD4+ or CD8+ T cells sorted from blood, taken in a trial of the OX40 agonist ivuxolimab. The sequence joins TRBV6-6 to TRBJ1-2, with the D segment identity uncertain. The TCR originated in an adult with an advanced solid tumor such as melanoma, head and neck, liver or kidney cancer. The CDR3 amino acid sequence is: CASTSDTYYGYTF. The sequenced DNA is TGTGCCAGCACCAGCGACACATACTATGGCTACACCTTC.